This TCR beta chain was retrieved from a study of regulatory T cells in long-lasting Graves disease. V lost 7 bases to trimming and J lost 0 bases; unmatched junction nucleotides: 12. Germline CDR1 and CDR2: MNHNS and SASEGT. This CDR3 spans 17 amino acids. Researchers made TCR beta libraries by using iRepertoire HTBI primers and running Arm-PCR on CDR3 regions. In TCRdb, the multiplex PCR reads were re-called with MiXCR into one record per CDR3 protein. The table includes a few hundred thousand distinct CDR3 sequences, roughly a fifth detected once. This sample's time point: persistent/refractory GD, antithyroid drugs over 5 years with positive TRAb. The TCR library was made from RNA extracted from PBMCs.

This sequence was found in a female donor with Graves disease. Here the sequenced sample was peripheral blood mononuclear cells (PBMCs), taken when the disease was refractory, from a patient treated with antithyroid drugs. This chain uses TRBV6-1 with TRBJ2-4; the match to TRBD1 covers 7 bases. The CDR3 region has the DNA TGTGCCAGCACCCGGACAGGTGATTTTACAGCCAAAAACATTCAGTACTTC. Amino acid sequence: CASTRTGDFTAKNIQYF.